These T cell receptor beta chains were read from a single sample in a study of blood T cell repertoires in COVID-19. Assay used: immunoSEQ multiplex PCR; TCRdb lists only in-frame clones, some missing. The sample comprises fewer than 250,000 clones, about 88% of which are singletons, and about 1.7% rests with the top ten. The sequencing sample was made of peripheral blood. Receptors originate from a man between 70 and 80 years old with acute or convalescent COVID-19. CDR3s include the opening cysteine and the closing phenylalanine or tryptophan. Fields, in order: V gene, CDR3 protein.

v_gene: TRBV7-2
CDR3aa: CASSLAPVNTEAFF

v_gene: TRBV30
CDR3aa: CAWSAGTGNVLTF

v_gene: TRBV5-1
CDR3aa: CASSLGGSGTYEQYF

v_gene: TRBV7-2
CDR3aa: CASSERGGAARYEQYF

v_gene: TRBV7-3
CDR3aa: CASSLLGPGGTGELFF

v_gene: TRBV14
CDR3aa: CASSQKSGNYGYTF

v_gene: TRBV28
CDR3aa: CASRTASRQETQYF

v_gene: TRBV28
CDR3aa: CASTRQYYGYTF

v_gene: TRBV19
CDR3aa: CASSKRPMNTEAFF

v_gene: TRBV4-1
CDR3aa: CASSGRTGGTGELFF

v_gene: TRBV29-1
CDR3aa: CSVQKRATSTDTQYF

v_gene: TRBV5-1
CDR3aa: CASSTTTGGTEAFF

v_gene: TRBV12-3/TRBV12-4
CDR3aa: CASSSGVYQPQHF

v_gene: TRBV7-9
CDR3aa: CASSRESYEQYF

v_gene: TRBV7-2
CDR3aa: CASTAGAGAEQYF

v_gene: TRBV6-5
CDR3aa: CASSSRDRGAYGYTF

v_gene: TRBV2
CDR3aa: CASWLAGENEQFF

v_gene: TRBV5-1
CDR3aa: CASSLLTSAGANVLTF

v_gene: TRBV24-1
CDR3aa: CATSDTGGQGARSNQPQHF

v_gene: TRBV9
CDR3aa: CASSVLAGVAETQYF

v_gene: TRBV27
CDR3aa: CASNLRGADTQYF

v_gene: TRBV7-3
CDR3aa: CASSPGTGNGYTF

v_gene: TRBV10-3
CDR3aa: CAISELGRGGYTF

v_gene: TRBV29-1
CDR3aa: CSVVRGPDTEAFF

v_gene: TRBV4-1
CDR3aa: CASSTPGRSSYEQYF

v_gene: TRBV5-1
CDR3aa: CASSTGQGNQPQHF

v_gene: TRBV29-1
CDR3aa: CSVRTGARYGYTF

v_gene: TRBV28
CDR3aa: CASSSYAGTANEKLFF

v_gene: TRBV7-9
CDR3aa: CASSFAGAPYYGYTF

v_gene: TRBV3-1/TRBV3-2
CDR3aa: CASSPRQGKAGANVLTF

v_gene: TRBV7-2
CDR3aa: CASSLGAGVYEQYF

v_gene: TRBV5-6
CDR3aa: CASSPSGSWLETQYF

v_gene: TRBV11-3
CDR3aa: CASSLEAGSTTGELFF

v_gene: TRBV29-1
CDR3aa: CSVGGGQGYGYTF

v_gene: TRBV5-8
CDR3aa: CASSFPLTVNTEAFF

v_gene: TRBV28
CDR3aa: CASSYTGFSNQPQHF

v_gene: TRBV27
CDR3aa: CASRDAGGPQHF

v_gene: TRBV12-3/TRBV12-4
CDR3aa: CASSELIGELFF

v_gene: TRBV7-8
CDR3aa: CASSLGHPDSNQPQHF

v_gene: TRBV30
CDR3aa: CAWNQGAPGPQHF

v_gene: TRBV6-5
CDR3aa: CASSYRTGGSEQYF

v_gene: TRBV3-1/TRBV3-2
CDR3aa: CASSQGGAGTYEQYF

v_gene: TRBV19
CDR3aa: CASSFTGTGNYNEQFF

v_gene: TRBV29-1
CDR3aa: CSVPVVQETQYF

v_gene: TRBV7-9
CDR3aa: CASSLAGALEQYF

v_gene: TRBV11-2
CDR3aa: CASSLDSGGETQYF

v_gene: TRBV9
CDR3aa: CASSPGVQGNTEAFF

v_gene: TRBV11-2
CDR3aa: CASSLQGQGAYTIYF

v_gene: TRBV3-1/TRBV3-2
CDR3aa: CASSQSSGGGSYGYTF

v_gene: TRBV30
CDR3aa: CAWGTQLTSGELFF

v_gene: TRBV5-4
CDR3aa: CASSLFLAGEVEQYF

v_gene: TRBV19
CDR3aa: CASSMYRGVTEAFF

v_gene: TRBV27
CDR3aa: CASSLDRDRETQYF

v_gene: TRBV11-3
CDR3aa: CASSLNGNEQFF

v_gene: TRBV7-2
CDR3aa: CASSSEGYSNQPQHF

v_gene: TRBV9
CDR3aa: CASSVGQGSGANVLTF